Listed below are T cell receptor beta chains from one sample, sequenced in a study of OX40 agonist ivuxolimab in advanced cancers. This table comes from immunoSEQ multiplex PCR, and its TCRdb copy is limited to in-frame clones, with some not included. The data hold approximately 75,000 clones, with under 80% observed a single time. The starting material was CD4+ or CD8+ T cells sorted from blood, obtained in a trial of the OX40 agonist ivuxolimab. The receptors come from an adult with an advanced solid tumor such as melanoma, head and neck, liver or kidney cancer. Both conserved end residues are part of each CDR3. D genes are given only for firm matches. The listing skips clone size in some rows; elsewhere it reads once, few, many or a size class.

>TRBJ1-4|few|.|TRBV11-2
TGTGCCAGCAGCCGGGTGGCTAATGAAAAACTGTTTTTT
CASSRVANEKLFF
>TRBJ2-7|.|.|TRBV5-1
TGCGCCAGCAGCTTGGGGACCAGGGATAAACCTTCCTACGAGCAGTACTTC
CASSLGTRDKPSYEQYF
>TRBJ2-3|few|.|TRBV5-4
TGTGCCAGCAGCCCAACCCGGGTTGCTGATACGCAGTATTTT
CASSPTRVADTQYF
>TRBJ2-7|once|.|TRBV7-2
TGTGCCAGCAGCTCCCAGGGGTACTACGAGCAGTACTTC
CASSSQGYYEQYF
>TRBJ1-1|.|.|TRBV10-2
TGCGCCAGCAGTGCGGGGCAACGCGAAGCTTTCTTT
CASSAGQREAFF
>TRBJ2-7|.|TRBD2|TRBV7-2
TGTGCCAGCAGTTCACTAGCGGGGAGGGGCGAGCAGTACTTC
CASSSLAGRGEQYF
>TRBJ1-1|.|TRBD1|TRBV27
TGTGCCAGCAGTTTCGACAGGGTGCCTGAAGCTTTCTTT
CASSFDRVPEAFF
>TRBJ2-1|.|.|TRBV12-2
TGTGCAAGTCGCTTAGAAGTGTGTCGGGGGACCGGTTACAATGAGCAGTTCTTC
CASRLEVCRGTGYNEQFF
>TRBJ1-2|.|.|TRBV5-8
TGTGCCAGCAGCCCCCCGGACAGAGTGAAGGGCTACACCTTC
CASSPPDRVKGYTF
>TRBJ1-1|.|.|TRBV9
TGTGCCAGCAGCCAGAGAGGGGGGAACACTGAAGCTTTCTTT
CASSQRGGNTEAFF
>TRBJ1-2|.|.|TRBV6-1
TGTGCCAGCAGCGAAAGCTACAGGGATGGCTACACCTTC
CASSESYRDGYTF
>TRBJ2-7|.|.|TRBV28
TGTGCCAGCAGTTTCCCCCTAATTGGGGAAACCTACGAGCAGTACTTC
CASSFPLIGETYEQYF
>TRBJ2-2|few|.|TRBV21-1
TGTGCCAGCAGCAAAAGGGGGTTGAGAGGTACTCCTAACACCGGGGAGCTGTTTTTT
CASSKRGLRGTPNTGELFF
>TRBJ2-7|.|.|TRBV7-2
TGTGCCAGCAGCCAGGCGGGACGGCAAGCCTACGAGCAGTACTTC
CASSQAGRQAYEQYF
>TRBJ2-3|.|TRBD2|TRBV11-2
TGTGCCAGCAGCCCGCGACTAGCGGGGGACTTCACAGATACGCAGTATTTT
CASSPRLAGDFTDTQYF
>TRBJ1-1|.|.|TRBV19
TGTGCCAGCCACGTACGAACGGCGAACACTGAAGCTTTCTTT
CASHVRTANTEAFF